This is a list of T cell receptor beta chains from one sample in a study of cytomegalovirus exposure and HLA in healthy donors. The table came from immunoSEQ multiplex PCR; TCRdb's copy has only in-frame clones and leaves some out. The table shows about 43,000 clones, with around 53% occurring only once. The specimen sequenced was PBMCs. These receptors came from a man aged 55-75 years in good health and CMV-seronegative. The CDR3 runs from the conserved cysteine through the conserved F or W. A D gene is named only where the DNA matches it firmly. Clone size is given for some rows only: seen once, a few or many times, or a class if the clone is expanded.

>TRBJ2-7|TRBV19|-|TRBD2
TGTGCCAGTATCGGGGGGGGCGAGCAGTACTTC
CASIGGGEQYF
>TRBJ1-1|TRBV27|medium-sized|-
TGTGCCAGCAGTTTGCGAGGTGCAACTGAAGCTTTCTTT
CASSLRGATEAFF
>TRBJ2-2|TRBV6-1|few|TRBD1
TGTGCCAGCAGTGAGGTTCAGGGGGCGACCGGGGAGCTGTTTTTT
CASSEVQGATGELFF
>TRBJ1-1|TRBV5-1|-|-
TGCGCCAGCAGTATCAGGCCCGACAACACTGAAGCTTTCTTT
CASSIRPDNTEAFF
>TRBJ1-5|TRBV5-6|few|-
TGTGCCAGCAGCCCCGGGGTGGGGAGGCCCCAGCATTTT
CASSPGVGRPQHF
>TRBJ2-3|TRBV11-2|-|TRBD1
TGTGCCAGCCTTACAGCGGAGGGACAGGGAGATACGCAGTATTTT
CASLTAEGQGDTQYF
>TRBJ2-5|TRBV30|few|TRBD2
TGTGCCTCACGGGGGGGGGAGACCCAGTACTTC
CASRGGETQYF
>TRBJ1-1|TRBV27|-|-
TGTGCCAGCAGTTTTCCGGGTGGCACTGAAGCTTTCTTT
CASSFPGGTEAFF
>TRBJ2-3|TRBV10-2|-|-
TGCGCCAGCAGTGCTTCGACTCCCCTGGATACGCAGTATTTT
CASSASTPLDTQYF
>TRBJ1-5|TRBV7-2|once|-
TGTGCCAGCAGCTTGACCCGGGGATCCAGCAATCAGCCCCAGCATTTT
CASSLTRGSSNQPQHF
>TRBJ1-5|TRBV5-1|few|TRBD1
TGCGCCAGCACCCGGGACAGGGGTTGGGGTCAGCCCCAGCATTTT
CASTRDRGWGQPQHF
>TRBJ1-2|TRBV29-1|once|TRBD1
TGCAGCGTTGTACAGGGGGCGACTAACTATGGCTACACCTTC
CSVVQGATNYGYTF
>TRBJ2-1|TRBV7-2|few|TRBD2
TGTGCCAGCAGCCCGGGGGGGAGGGAGCAGTTCTTC
CASSPGGREQFF
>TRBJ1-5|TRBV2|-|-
TGTGCCAGCAGTGAATGGGCGACAGTCTATAGCAATCAGCCCCAGCATTTT
CASSEWATVYSNQPQHF
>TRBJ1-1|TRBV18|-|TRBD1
TGTGCCAGCTCACCCCCGACAGGGGCGAACACTGAAGCTTTCTTT
CASSPPTGANTEAFF
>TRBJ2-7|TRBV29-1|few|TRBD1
TGCAGCGTTGATAGGGGGCACGAGCAGTACTTC
CSVDRGHEQYF
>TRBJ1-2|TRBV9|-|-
TGTGCCAGCAGCTTCTCACAGGGTGTGGGTAACTATGGCTACACCTTC
CASSFSQGVGNYGYTF
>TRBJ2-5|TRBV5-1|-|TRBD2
TGCGCCAGCAGCTTACTAGCGGGAGACGAGACCCAGTACTTC
CASSLLAGDETQYF
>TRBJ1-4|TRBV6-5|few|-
TGTGCCAGCAGTGAAACAGGTCATGAAAAACTGTTTTTT
CASSETGHEKLFF
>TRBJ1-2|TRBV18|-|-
TGTGCCAGCTCGCAGGCCGCCCCAGGTGGACAGCGCTATGGCTACACCTTC
CASSQAAPGGQRYGYTF
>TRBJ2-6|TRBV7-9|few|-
TGTGCCAGCAGCCGCCCCACTGGTGGGGCCAACGTCCTGACTTTC
CASSRPTGGANVLTF
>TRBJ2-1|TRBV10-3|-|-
TGTGCCATCAGTGAGGGTGGGAGTTGGAGCAATGAGCAGTTCTTC
CAISEGGSWSNEQFF
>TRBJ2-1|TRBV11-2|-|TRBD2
TGTGCCAGCAGCTTTGGGACTAGCGGCTACAATGAGCAGTTCTTC
CASSFGTSGYNEQFF
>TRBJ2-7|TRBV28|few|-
TGTGCCAGCAGATCAACGTACGGCGAGCAGTACTTC
CASRSTYGEQYF
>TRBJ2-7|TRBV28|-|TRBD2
TGTGCCAGCAGTTTCGTCCGGGGACTAGCGGGCCTAAGCTCCTACGAGCAGTACTTC
CASSFVRGLAGLSSYEQYF
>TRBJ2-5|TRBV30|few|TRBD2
TGTGCCTGGAGCCTCTACGGCCGTAGCGGGAGGTGGCAAGAGACCCAGTACTTC
CAWSLYGRSGRWQETQYF
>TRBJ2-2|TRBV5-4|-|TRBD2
TGTGCCAGCGAAGCGGGACCGGACACCGGGGAGCTGTTTTTT
CASEAGPDTGELFF
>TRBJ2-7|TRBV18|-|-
TGTGCCAGCTCACAGGCGGAGGGCTACGAGCAGTACTTC
CASSQAEGYEQYF
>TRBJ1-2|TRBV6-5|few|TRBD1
TGTGCCAGCAGTTATTCGGGACAGGGGATGGGCTATGGCTACACCTTC
CASSYSGQGMGYGYTF
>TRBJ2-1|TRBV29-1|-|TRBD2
TGCAGTTCCGGGGGGATGGGGGGGGGAAGCTCCTACAATGAGCAGTTCTTC
CSSGGMGGGSSYNEQFF
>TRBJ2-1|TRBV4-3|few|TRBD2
TGCGCCAGCAGCCAAGAGCTAGCGGGACGGAATGAGCAGTTCTTC
CASSQELAGRNEQFF
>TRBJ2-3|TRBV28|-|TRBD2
TGTGCCACGGGGGGGGCGGGAACAGATACGCAGTATTTT
CATGGAGTDTQYF
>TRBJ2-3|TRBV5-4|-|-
TGTGCCAGCAGCTTGGCCAGCAACAGGGAGACAGATACGCAGTATTTT
CASSLASNRETDTQYF
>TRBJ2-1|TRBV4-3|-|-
TGCGCCAGCAGCCAAGATAGGAGGCAGTCCTACAATGAGCAGTTCTTC
CASSQDRRQSYNEQFF
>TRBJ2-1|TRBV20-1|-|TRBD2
TGCAGTGCTGGACTAGCGGGGCAGTTCTTC
CSAGLAGQFF
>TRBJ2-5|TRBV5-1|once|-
TGCGCCAGCAGCCTAGGGGACATGACAGAGACCCAGTACTTC
CASSLGDMTETQYF
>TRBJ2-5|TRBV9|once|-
TGTGCCAGCAGCGTAGATGGGGTGAGGGTAGAGACCCAGTACTTC
CASSVDGVRVETQYF
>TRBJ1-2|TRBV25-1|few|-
TGTGCCAGCAGTGTCGACAAGGGGGACTATGGCTACACCTTC
CASSVDKGDYGYTF
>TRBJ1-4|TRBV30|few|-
TGTGCCTGGAGTCCCCGGGGAGGCGGTAATGAAAAACTGTTTTTT
CAWSPRGGGNEKLFF
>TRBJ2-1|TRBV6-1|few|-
TGTGCCAGCAGTAGACAGTTCTCCCAAGGAAATGAGCAGTTCTTC
CASSRQFSQGNEQFF
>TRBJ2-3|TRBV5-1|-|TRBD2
TGCGCCAGCAGCACCGGACTAGCGGGAGACACAGATACGCAGTATTTT
CASSTGLAGDTDTQYF